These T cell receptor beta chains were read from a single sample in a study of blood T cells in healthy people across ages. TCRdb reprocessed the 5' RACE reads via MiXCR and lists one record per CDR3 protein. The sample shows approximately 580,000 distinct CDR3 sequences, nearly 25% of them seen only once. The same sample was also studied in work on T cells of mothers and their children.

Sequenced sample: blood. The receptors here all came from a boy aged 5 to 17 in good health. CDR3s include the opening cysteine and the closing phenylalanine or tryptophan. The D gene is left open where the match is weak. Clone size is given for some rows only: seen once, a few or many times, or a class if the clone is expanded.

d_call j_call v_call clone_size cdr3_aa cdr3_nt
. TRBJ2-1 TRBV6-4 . CASSDSDHGKQFF TGTGCCAGCAGTGACTCCGACCACGGGAAGCAGTTCTTC
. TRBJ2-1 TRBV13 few CASSSRTYRSYNEQFF TGTGCCAGCAGCTCACGGACATACCGCTCCTACAATGAGCAGTTCTTC
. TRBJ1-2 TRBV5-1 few CASSLGEQINYGYTF TGCGCCAGCAGCTTGGGGGAGCAAATTAACTATGGCTACACCTTC
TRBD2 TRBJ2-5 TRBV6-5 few CASSYQGLAGKETQYF TGTGCCAGCAGTTACCAGGGACTAGCGGGGAAAGAGACCCAGTACTTC
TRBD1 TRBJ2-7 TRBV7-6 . CASSLATGPYEQYF TGTGCCAGCAGCTTAGCGACAGGGCCCTACGAGCAGTACTTC
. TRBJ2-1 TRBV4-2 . CASSQDSQQVEQFF TGTGCCAGCAGCCAAGATAGCCAGCAGGTTGAGCAGTTCTTC
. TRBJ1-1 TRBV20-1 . CSARGSAGTEAFF TGCAGTGCTAGAGGGTCCGCAGGGACTGAAGCTTTCTTT
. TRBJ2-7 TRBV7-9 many CASSLGAEQYF TGTGCCAGCAGCTTAGGGGCTGAGCAGTACTTC
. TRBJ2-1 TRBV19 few CASSIQGNNEQFF TGTGCCAGTAGTATACAGGGGAACAATGAGCAGTTCTTC
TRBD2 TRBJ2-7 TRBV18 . CASSPTQGSGDLYEQYF TGTGCCAGCTCACCGACCCAGGGCAGCGGGGACCTCTACGAGCAGTACTTC
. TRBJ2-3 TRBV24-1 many CATSPPGAEWTDTQYF TGTGCCACCAGCCCCCCCGGGGCCGAGTGGACAGATACGCAGTATTTT
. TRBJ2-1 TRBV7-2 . CASSYQALGAGEQFF TGTGCCAGCAGCTATCAGGCCCTAGGAGCTGGTGAGCAGTTCTTC
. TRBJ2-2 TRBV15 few CATSRDTIYTGELFF TGTGCCACCAGCAGGGATACTATATACACCGGGGAGCTGTTTTTT
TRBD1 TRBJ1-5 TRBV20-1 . CSASTGTGQTQPQHF TGCAGTGCTTCAACCGGGACAGGGCAGACTCAGCCCCAGCATTTT
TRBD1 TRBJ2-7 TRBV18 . CASSRGQGGFGEQYF TGTGCCAGCTCACGCGGACAGGGCGGATTCGGCGAGCAGTACTTC
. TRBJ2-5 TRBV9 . CASSVGVGQEEETQYF TGTGCCAGCAGCGTAGGAGTTGGGCAGGAGGAGGAGACCCAGTACTTC
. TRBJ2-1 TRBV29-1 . CSVGTERYNEQFF TGCAGCGTTGGAACGGAACGGTACAATGAGCAGTTCTTC
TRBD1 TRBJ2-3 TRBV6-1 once CASRVETGGGFGTDTQYF TGTGCCAGCAGAGTCGAGACAGGGGGCGGTTTTGGCACAGATACGCAGTATTTT
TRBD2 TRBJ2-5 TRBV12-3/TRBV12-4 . CASSPMRRGEETQYF TGTGCCAGCAGCCCTATGAGGCGGGGGGAAGAGACCCAGTACTTC
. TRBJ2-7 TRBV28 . CASIGDSLTNYEQYF TGTGCCAGCATAGGGGATTCTCTGACCAACTACGAGCAGTACTTC
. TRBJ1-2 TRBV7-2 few CASSLGQGSYGYTF TGTGCCAGCAGTTTAGGGCAGGGAAGCTATGGCTACACCTTC
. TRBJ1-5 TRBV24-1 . CATSDVGSNQPQHF TGTGCCACCAGTGATGTCGGGAGCAATCAGCCCCAGCATTTT
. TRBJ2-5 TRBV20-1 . CSAVNYELYF TGCAGTGCTGTGAACTACGAGCTGTACTTC
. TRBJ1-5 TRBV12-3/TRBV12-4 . CASIRLAGSDTQHF TGTGCCAGCATCAGACTAGCGGGGTCAGATACGCAGCATTTT
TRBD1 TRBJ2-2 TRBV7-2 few CASSQVGQLPTGELFF TGTGCCAGCAGCCAAGTGGGACAGCTCCCCACCGGGGAGCTGTTTTTT
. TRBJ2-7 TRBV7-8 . CASSTRAPGAYEQYF TGTGCCAGCAGCACAAGGGCCCCTGGGGCTTACGAGCAGTACTTC
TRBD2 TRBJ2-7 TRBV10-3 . CAISESGSGVYEQYF TGTGCCATCAGTGAGTCAGGTAGCGGGGTCTACGAGCAGTACTTC
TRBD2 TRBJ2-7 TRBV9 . CASSGGGGGGGRYEQYF TGTGCCAGCAGCGGTGGGGGGGGTGGCGGCGGACGCTACGAGCAGTACTTC
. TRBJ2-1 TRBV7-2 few CASSLGVLGNSDNEQFF TGTGCCAGCAGCTTAGGAGTTTTGGGGAACAGCGACAATGAGCAGTTCTTC
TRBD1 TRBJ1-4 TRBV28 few CAGKTGVTNEKLFF TGTGCCGGCAAAACAGGGGTGACTAATGAAAAACTGTTTTTT
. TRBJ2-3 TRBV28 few CASRTEPSTDTQYF TGTGCCAGCAGGACGGAGCCATCCACAGATACGCAGTATTTT
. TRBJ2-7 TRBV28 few CASSLGMREQYF TGTGCCAGCAGTTTGGGGATGCGCGAGCAGTACTTC
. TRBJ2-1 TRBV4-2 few CASSQEGAVSSYNEQFF TGTGCCAGCAGCCAAGAGGGGGCGGTTAGCTCCTACAATGAGCAGTTCTTC
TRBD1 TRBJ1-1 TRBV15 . CATSGRGSGTEAFF TGTGCCACCAGCGGCAGGGGGAGCGGGACTGAAGCTTTCTTT
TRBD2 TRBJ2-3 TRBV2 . CASTGLAGAVDTRYF TGTGCCAGCACTGGACTAGCGGGAGCAGTAGATACGCGGTATTTT
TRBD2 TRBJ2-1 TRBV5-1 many CASSLGGLAGGYNEQFF TGCGCCAGCAGCTTGGGGGGACTAGCGGGAGGGTACAATGAGCAGTTCTTC
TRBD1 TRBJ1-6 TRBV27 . CASSFGTGLNSPLHF TGTGCCAGCAGTTTCGGGACAGGGTTGAATTCACCCCTCCACTTT
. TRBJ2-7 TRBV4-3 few CASSQDSFLDRDYEQYF TGCGCCAGCAGCCAAGATTCGTTTCTAGATCGAGACTACGAGCAGTACTTC
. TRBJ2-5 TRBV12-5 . CASGLVKTQETQYF TGTGCTAGTGGTTTGGTAAAGACTCAAGAGACCCAGTACTTC
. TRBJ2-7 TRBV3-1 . CASSRGGPSSYEQYF TGTGCCAGCAGCCGCGGGGGCCCTTCCTCCTACGAGCAGTACTTC
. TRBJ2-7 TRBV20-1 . CSARDETYEQYF TGCAGTGCTAGAGACGAAACCTACGAGCAGTACTTC
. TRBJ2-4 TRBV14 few CASSRVGVKNIQYF TGTGCCAGCAGCCGGGTAGGGGTCAAAAACATTCAGTACTTC
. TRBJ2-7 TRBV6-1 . CASKGPTSYEQYF TGTGCCAGCAAAGGACCCACTTCCTACGAGCAGTACTTC
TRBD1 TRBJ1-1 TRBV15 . CATSRDTEGASEAFF TGTGCCACCAGCAGAGATACTGAGGGGGCCTCTGAAGCTTTCTTT